This T cell receptor beta chain was recovered during a study of blood T cell repertoires in COVID-19. Clones were sequenced by immunoSEQ multiplex PCR, and TCRdb holds only the in-frame ones, with some missing. The sample contains 470,000 or so clones, 75% to 90% of which appear only once. This CDR3 region has 14 residues. Germline V gene data show CDR1 as SNHLY and CDR2 as FYNNEI. Germline trimming cut 7 bases from V and 3 bases from J; bases unmatched to any gene: 3. The chain has TRBV2 and TRBJ2-3; 11 positions agree with TRBD2. This sequence was found in a human donor in a cohort sampled during active COVID-19. Sequencing was carried out using peripheral blood. CDR3 in amino acids: CASKTSGMTDTQYF. CDR3 bases: TGTGCCAGCAAGACTAGCGGGATGACAGATACGCAGTATTTT.